This T cell receptor beta chain derives from a study of shared clonotypes between healthy human individuals. About the research overall: For every donor, three CD4 naive, three CD4 memory, two CD8 naive and one CD8 memory plates were used. Study-level findings and limits: Clonotype sharing levels among donors were expected to vary with sequencing depth.

In germline, CDR1 is ENHRY, CDR2 SYGVKD. V was shortened by 6 bases and J by 6 bases, with 12 bases between the two germline ends. The CDR3 sequence is 13 residues long. Assay runs were performed at deep level. The table came from immunoSEQ multiplex PCR; TCRdb's copy has only in-frame clones and leaves some out. The sample lists 850,000 to 1,200,000 clones, roughly 70% occurring once. Notes on this clone: What it binds is unknown.

All of the donors resided in Nashville, Tennessee, and each was a Caucasian adult. The origin of this receptor is a man younger than 30 in good health. V is TRBV10-3 and J is TRBJ1-5; D call uncertain. The sequencing input was memory CD4+ T cells sorted from blood. Specified subset: CD45RA-negative fraction. For the CDR3, the DNA is TGTGCCATCAGGGGAGAGGAATCTCAGCCCCAGCATTTT. Its protein product is CAIRGEESQPQHF.